The clone carrying this T cell receptor beta chain was found a few times. No antigen is known for it. The germline V and J ends were trimmed by 0 bases and 8 bases, with 7 bases remaining between them. This CDR3 region has 13 residues. Germline-derived CDR1 and CDR2 are LGHNA and YNFKEQ. The data were obtained in a study of shared clonotypes between healthy human individuals. The wider study: Sampling drew on donors who were a couple of women and a few men aged 18 to 49. Each donor had three CD4 naive, three CD4 memory, two CD8 naive and one CD8 memory plate.

TCRdb keeps only in-frame clones here, not all; method: immunoSEQ multiplex PCR. The data contain around 200,000 clones, around 63% of them singletons. Whole-study results and caveats: Naive subsets tended to show greater estimated richness than memory subsets.

HIV-negative, healthy adults without recent acute infections or vaccinations were the donors. This TCR came from a man between 25 and 39 years old in good health. This chain links TRBV4-2 with TRBJ1-4; no definite D call. Material: memory CD4+ T cells sorted from blood. Subset: CD45RA-negative fraction. CDR3 sequence (DNA): TGTGCCAGCAGCCAAGATTCGGGCGAAAAACTGTTTTTT. Protein sequence: CASSQDSGEKLFF.